The 8 T cell receptor beta chains below come from one sample, sequenced in a study of human T cells and chemical hapten exposure. The time point denotes: pre-sensitization, week 0. Treatment denoted: therapeutic diphenylcyclopropenone sensitization with weekly scalp DPC. MiXCR, applied by TCRdb to the RACE reads, yields one record per CDR3 protein. The table records approximately 370,000 distinct CDR3 sequences, over 5% of them present only once. Sequenced here: whole blood, sampled in connection with sensitization to the hapten diphenylcyclopropenone (DPC). Receptor source: a woman between 18 and 29 years old with alopecia areata. Some clones in this sample may be carry-over from other donors' samples.

In its sample, this clonotype was seen many times. This rearrangement joins TRBV2 to TRBJ2-3; 7 bases match TRBD1. This CDR3 spans 15 amino acids. Germline CDR1 is SNHLY and CDR2 is FYNNEI. With 5 bases clipped from V and 8 bases from J, the junction kept 13 bases outside the gene matches. The CDR3 DNA reads TGTGCCAGCAGTCCAGGACAGGTTTCGGCGGGTACGCAGTATTTT. Protein: CASSPGQVSAGTQYF.

Ten or more counts support this clonotype. The J gene is TRBJ2-5, the V gene TRBV10-3; TRBD1 aligns across 8 bases. The CDR3 is 15 residues long. Looked up from germline, CDR1 is ENHRY and CDR2 is SYGVKD. The J segment lost 5 bases and the V segment lost 5 bases, leaving 10 bases of the junction unmatched. CDR3 sequence: CAISSPGGGGETQYF. CDR3 sequence (DNA): TGTGCCATCAGTTCACCAGGGGGCGGAGGGGAGACCCAGTACTTC.

This clonotype has a handful of counts. The CDR3 bases are TGCGCCAGCAGCCCCCCGGCGAGGGAAGGGGAAAAACTGTTTTTT. Protein sequence: CASSPPAREGEKLFF. This chain links TRBV5-1 with TRBJ1-4; D is uncertain. The V gene lost 4 bases and the J gene lost 8 bases, with 18 bases spanning the gap. The CDR3 extends over 15 amino acids. In germline, CDR1 is SGHRS, CDR2 YFSETQ. The variable domain in full, completed from reference TRBV5-1 and TRBJ1-4, reads KAGVTQTPRYLIKTRGQQVTLSCSPISGHRSVSWYQQTPGQGLQFLFEYFSETQRNKGNFPGRFSGRQFSNSRSEMNVSTLELGDSALYLCASSPPAREGEKLFFGSGTQLSVL.

This CDR3 reads CASSLTSGGALYNEQFF. As DNA, the CDR3 is TGTGCCAGCAGCTTGACTAGCGGGGGGGCTCTCTACAATGAGCAGTTCTTC. The chain has TRBV6-1 and TRBJ2-1; 14 nucleotides align to TRBD2. This CDR3 is built from 17 residues. V dropped 6 bases and J dropped 3; count of bases not matched to a gene: 7. CDR1 is MNHNS and CDR2 is SASEGT in the germline V gene.

The CDR3 here is CASSPDVFSYNEQFF. CDR3 DNA: TGTGCCAGCAGCCCGGACGTATTCTCCTACAATGAGCAGTTCTTC. The chain carries TRBV5-5 and TRBJ2-1; the D is unclear. The germline gives CDR1 SGHKS, CDR2 YYEKEE (reference sequence). The CDR3 runs to 15 residues. Trimming removed 4 bases at V and 0 bases at J, with 11 bases between.

The chain carries TRBV6-5 and TRBJ1-6; D call uncertain. Trimming shortened V by 8 bases and J by 6 bases, and 8 bases separated the two germline ends. Germline lookup yields CDR1 MNHEY and CDR2 SVGAGI. The CDR3 sequence is 12 residues long. The CDR3 DNA reads TGTGCCAGCCGCTGGGGTAATTCACCCCTCCACTTT. As protein: CASRWGNSPLHF.

This clonotype was seen a few times. The chain uses TRBV6-1 and TRBJ2-3; D perhaps matches TRBD2 (7 bases). The germline V gene has CDR1 MNHNS and CDR2 SASEGT. Trimming left V 3 bases short and J 9 bases short, with 25 bases between. CDR3 length: 17 amino acids. CDR3: CASSDIGAGARIGTQYF. The DNA of the CDR3 is TGTGCCAGCAGTGACATCGGCGCGGGGGCCCGGATTGGAACGCAGTATTTT.

The sample holds many counts of this clonotype. The rearrangement uses TRBV12-3 or TRBV12-4 and TRBJ1-1; maybe TRBD1 (5 bases). The CDR3 loop spans 16 amino acids. Trimming removed 11 bases at V and 0 bases at J, with 22 bases between. This CDR3 reads CASAGGQGRMNTEAFF. Written as DNA, the CDR3 is TGTGCCTCCGCCGGTGGGCAGGGCCGAATGAACACTGAAGCTTTCTTT.